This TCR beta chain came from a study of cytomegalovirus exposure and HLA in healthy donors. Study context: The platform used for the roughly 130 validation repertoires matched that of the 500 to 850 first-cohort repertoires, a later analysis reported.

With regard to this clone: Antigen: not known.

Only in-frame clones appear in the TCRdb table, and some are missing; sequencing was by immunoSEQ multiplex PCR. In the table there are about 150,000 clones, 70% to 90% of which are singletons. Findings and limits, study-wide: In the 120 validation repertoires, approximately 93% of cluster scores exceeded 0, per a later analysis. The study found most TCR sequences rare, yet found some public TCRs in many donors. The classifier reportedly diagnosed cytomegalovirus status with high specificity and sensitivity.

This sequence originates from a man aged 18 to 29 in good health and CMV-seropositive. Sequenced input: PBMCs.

The CDR3 DNA reads TGTGCCAGCAGCGGGCTCATGGTTGAAGCTTTCTTT. The encoded protein is CASSGLMVEAFF. This rearrangement joins TRBV13 to TRBJ1-1; D not certain. V was trimmed by 5 bases and J by 7 bases, leaving 11 bases between them. Germline V gene sequence: CDR1 PRHDT, CDR2 FYEKMQ (reference sequence). The length of the CDR3 is 12 residues.